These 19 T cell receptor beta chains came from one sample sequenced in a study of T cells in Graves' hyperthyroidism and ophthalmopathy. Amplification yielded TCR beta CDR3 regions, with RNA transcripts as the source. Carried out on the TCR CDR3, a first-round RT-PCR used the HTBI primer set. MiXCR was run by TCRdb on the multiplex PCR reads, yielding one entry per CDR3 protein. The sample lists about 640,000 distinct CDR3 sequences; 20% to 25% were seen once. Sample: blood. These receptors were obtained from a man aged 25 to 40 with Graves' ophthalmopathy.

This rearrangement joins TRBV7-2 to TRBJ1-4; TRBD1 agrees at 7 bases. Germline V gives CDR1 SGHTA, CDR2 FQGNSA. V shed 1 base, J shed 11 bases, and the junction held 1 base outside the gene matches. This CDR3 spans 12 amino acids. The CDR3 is CASSLVGQKLFF. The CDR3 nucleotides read TGTGCCAGCAGCTTAGTGGGACAGAAACTGTTTTTT.

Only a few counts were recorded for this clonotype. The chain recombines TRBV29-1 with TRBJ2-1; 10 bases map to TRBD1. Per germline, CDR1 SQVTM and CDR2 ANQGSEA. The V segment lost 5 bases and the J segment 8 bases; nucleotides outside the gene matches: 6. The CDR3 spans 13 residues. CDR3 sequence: CSVFGTGVDEQFF. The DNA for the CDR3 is TGCAGCGTTTTTGGGACAGGGGTGGATGAGCAGTTCTTC.

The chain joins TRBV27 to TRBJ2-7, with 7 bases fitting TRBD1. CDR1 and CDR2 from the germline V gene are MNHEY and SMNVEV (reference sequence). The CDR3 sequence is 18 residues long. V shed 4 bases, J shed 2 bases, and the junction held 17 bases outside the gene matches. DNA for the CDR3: TGTGCCAGCAGTTCCTCAGGGGGTACTAAGATTCGCCCCTACGAGCAGTACTTC. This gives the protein CASSSSGGTKIRPYEQYF.

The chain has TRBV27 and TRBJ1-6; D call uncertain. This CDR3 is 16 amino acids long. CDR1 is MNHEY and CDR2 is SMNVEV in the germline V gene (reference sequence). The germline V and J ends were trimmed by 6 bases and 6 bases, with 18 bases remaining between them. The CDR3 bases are TGTGCCAGCAGCAAAGACGTCATCCCGGGTAATTCACCCCTCCACTTT. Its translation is CASSKDVIPGNSPLHF.

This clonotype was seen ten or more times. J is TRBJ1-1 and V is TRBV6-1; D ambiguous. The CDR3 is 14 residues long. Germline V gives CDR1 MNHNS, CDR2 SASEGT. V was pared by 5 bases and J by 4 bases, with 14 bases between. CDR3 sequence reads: CASSWVSSATEAFF. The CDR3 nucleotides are TGTGCCAGCAGTTGGGTCTCCAGTGCCACTGAAGCTTTCTTT.

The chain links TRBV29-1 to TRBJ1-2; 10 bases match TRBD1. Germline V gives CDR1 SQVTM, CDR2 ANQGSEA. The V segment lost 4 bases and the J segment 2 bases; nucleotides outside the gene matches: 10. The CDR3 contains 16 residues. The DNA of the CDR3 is TGCAGCGTTGGGGATAGGGGACAGGGGCGCAACTATGGCTACACCTTC. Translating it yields CSVGDRGQGRNYGYTF. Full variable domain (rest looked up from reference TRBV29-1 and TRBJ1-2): SAVISQKPSRDICQRGTSLTIQCQVDSQVTMMFWYRQQPGQSLTLIATANQGSEATYESGFVIDKFPISRPNLTFSTLTVSNMSPEDSSIYLCSVGDRGQGRNYGYTFGSGTRLTVV.

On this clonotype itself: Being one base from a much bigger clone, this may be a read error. The CDR3 DNA reads TGTGCCAGCAGCCGAGCGGGAGGGCCCTCTGCCGAGCAGTACTTC. Translation: CASSRAGGPSAEQYF. V and J are TRBV28 and TRBJ2-7, with 10 bases lining up with TRBD2. Trimming at V came to 6 bases and at J to 6 bases, leaving 11 bases not matched to a gene. CDR3 length: 15 residues. Germline V gene sequence: CDR1 MDHEN, CDR2 SYDVKM. Drawing the rest from reference TRBV28 and TRBJ2-7, the complete variable domain is DVKVTQSSRYLVKRTGEKVFLECVQDMDHENMFWYRQDPGLGLRLIYFSYDVKMKEKGDIPEGYSVSREKKERFSLILESASTNQTSMYLCASSRAGGPSAEQYFGPGTRLTVT.

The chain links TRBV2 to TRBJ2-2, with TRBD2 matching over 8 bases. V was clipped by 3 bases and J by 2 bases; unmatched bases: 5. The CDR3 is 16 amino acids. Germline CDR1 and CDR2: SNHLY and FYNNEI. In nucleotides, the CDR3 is TGTGCCAGCAGTGAGTCACTAGCGGCTAACACCGGGGAGCTGTTTTTT. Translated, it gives CASSESLAANTGELFF.

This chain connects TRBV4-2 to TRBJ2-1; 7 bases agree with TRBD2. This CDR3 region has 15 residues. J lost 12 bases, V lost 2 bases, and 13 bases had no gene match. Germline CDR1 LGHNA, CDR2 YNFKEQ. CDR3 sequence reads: CASSQRAGVRRGQFF. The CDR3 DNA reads TGTGCCAGCAGCCAAAGGGCGGGAGTCAGGCGGGGGCAGTTCTTC.

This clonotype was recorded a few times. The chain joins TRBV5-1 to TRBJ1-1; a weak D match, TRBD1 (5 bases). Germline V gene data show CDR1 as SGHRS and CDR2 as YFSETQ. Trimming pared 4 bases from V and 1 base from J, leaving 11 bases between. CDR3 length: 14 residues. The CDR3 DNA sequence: TGCGCCAGCAGCGCCGCGGGGGAGAACACTGAAGCTTTCTTT. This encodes CASSAAGENTEAFF.

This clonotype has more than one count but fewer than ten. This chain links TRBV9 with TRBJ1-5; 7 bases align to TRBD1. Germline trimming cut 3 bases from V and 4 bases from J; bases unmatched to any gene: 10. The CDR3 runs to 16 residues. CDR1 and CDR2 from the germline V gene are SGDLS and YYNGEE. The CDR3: CASSAGWGQLNQPQHF. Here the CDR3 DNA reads TGTGCCAGCAGCGCAGGTTGGGGACAGCTAAATCAGCCCCAGCATTTT.

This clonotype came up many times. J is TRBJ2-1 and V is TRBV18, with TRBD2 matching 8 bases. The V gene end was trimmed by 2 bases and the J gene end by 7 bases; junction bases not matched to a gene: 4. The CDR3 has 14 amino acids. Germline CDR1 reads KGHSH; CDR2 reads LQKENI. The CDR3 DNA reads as TGTGCCAGCTCACCAACGGGAGGGCCAAATGAGCAGTTCTTC. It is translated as CASSPTGGPNEQFF.

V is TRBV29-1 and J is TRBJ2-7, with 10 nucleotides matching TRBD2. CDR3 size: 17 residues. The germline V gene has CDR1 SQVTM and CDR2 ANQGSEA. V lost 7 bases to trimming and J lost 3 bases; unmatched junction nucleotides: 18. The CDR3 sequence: CSAIGTSGKSFDYEQYF. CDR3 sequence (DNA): TGCAGCGCCATCGGAACTAGCGGGAAGAGTTTTGACTACGAGCAGTACTTC.

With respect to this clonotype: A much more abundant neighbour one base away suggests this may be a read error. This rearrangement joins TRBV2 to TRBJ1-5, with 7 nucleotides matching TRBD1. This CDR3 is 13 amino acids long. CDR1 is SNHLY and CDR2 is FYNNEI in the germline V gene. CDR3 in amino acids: CTSRGTVNQPQHF. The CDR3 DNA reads TGTACCAGCAGGGGGACAGTCAATCAGCCCCAGCATTTT.

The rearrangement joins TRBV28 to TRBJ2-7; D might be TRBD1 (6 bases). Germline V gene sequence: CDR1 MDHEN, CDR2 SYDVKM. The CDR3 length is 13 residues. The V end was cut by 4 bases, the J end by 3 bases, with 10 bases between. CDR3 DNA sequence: TGTGCCAGCAGTTCAGGGGATCTCTACGAGCAGTACTTC. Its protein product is CASSSGDLYEQYF.

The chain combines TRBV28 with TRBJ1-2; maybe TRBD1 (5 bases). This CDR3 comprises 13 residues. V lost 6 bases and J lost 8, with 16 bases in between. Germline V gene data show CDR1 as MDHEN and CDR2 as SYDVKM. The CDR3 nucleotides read TGTGCCAGCAGGACGCCACGGTGGGGGGGCTACACCTTC. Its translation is CASRTPRWGGYTF.

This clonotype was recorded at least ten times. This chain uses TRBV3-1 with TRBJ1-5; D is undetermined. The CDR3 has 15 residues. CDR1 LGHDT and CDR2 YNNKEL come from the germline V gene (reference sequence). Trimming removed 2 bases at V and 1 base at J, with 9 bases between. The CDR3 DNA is TGTGCCAGCAGCCAATTCATTGGGAGCAATCAGCCCCAGCATTTT. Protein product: CASSQFIGSNQPQHF.

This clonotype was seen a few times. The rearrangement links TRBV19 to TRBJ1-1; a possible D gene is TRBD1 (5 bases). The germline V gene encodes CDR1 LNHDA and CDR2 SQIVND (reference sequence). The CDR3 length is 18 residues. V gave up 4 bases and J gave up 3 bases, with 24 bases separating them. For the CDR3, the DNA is TGTGCCAGTAGTAGACAACACGGAGCGGGGCGGAGAGACACTGAAGCTTTCTTT. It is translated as CASSRQHGAGRRDTEAFF.

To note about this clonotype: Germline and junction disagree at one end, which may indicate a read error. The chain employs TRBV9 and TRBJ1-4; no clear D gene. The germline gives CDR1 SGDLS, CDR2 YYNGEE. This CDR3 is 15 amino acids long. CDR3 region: CASSVVPGKNEKLFF. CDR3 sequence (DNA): TGTGCCAGCAGCGTAGTTCCGGGGAAGAATGAGAAACTGTTTTTT.